This record covers a single T cell receptor beta chain. No antigen is known for it. No base quality information exists; no much larger clone differs at one position. V is reduced by 5 bases and J by 2 bases, leaving a spacing of 13 bases between them. From its cysteine to its phenylalanine, the CDR3 spans 15 amino acids. The kept DNA is CDR3 alone, 45 bases in frame from the first base. The germline V gene (reference sequence) gives CDR1 as SEHNR and CDR2 as FQNEAQ. Each sample was amplified as two independent genomic DNA replicates: about 0.47 ug for blood and about 1.4 ug for tumor or normal breast. TCRB sequencing of genomic DNA was carried out with the ImmunoSeq Intro kit according to the manufacturer's instructions. The multiplex PCR ran for roughly 29 cycles using proprietary primers and spike-in control sequences for absolute quantification. An 87-bp fragment spanning the CDR3 and flanking V and J genes was sequenced with single-end 150-bp reads. Seven samples, with two replicates for each sample, were multiplexed per lane of an Illumina MiSeq using version 3.0 chemistry. On the study's bioinformatics: The vendor's proprietary pipeline processed the raw data and merged both replicates into a single result for each sample. To define clonotypes, the study grouped productive rearrangements that shared the V-gene family, CDR3 amino acid sequence and J-gene segment. To compute clonality, the normalized Shannon entropy (Pielou evenness) of TCRB abundances was subtracted from 1. To estimate T cell density, the total number of templates was divided by the number of input cells, which was inferred from the amount of DNA input. Recon with default parameters was used to estimate total repertoire diversity and clonality. A clonotype counted as tumor-enriched if its abundance in tumor exceeded 0.1% and was at least 32-fold higher than its abundance in normal breast. TCRdb re-hosts the immuneACCESS table, in-frame sequences only. Its copies lack some clones; in the studies checked, an unresolved V gene accounts for under half of them, and the cause for the rest is not known. D and trimming come from the DNA, and the V and J calls and clone size come from that table. The sample profile shows about 53,000 clones; 75% to 95% of them were found once. The top ten clonotypes cover around 5% of the sample.

This record belongs to a study of early stage breast cancer tumors (TCRdb year 2017). For context, the study as a whole: Of the approximately 15 invasive breast tumors, around twelve were found to be estrogen receptor-positive, progesterone receptor-positive and HER2-negative. Of the approximately twelve ER+/PR+/HER2- tumors, eight were classified as invasive ductal carcinomas and four as invasive lobular carcinomas. The average read coverage per sample was roughly 9.5-fold. A total of over 2 million templates, representing some 1 million unique clonotypes, were detected across all samples.

Findings and caveats that apply to the study as a whole: Sequencing bulk genomic DNA from unsorted cells could not capture chain pairing or functional markers like CD4, CD8 and FOXP3. Tumors showed about 2.4-fold higher T cell density and higher clonality than adjacent normal breast tissue. Enriched TCRB sequences shared across patients were mostly commonly generated sequences, unlikely to play an important role in the tumor microenvironment. Repertoires from blood and normal breast were more alike than repertoires from blood and tumor, and in about 85% of the 16 patients, comparing each tissue with blood separated tumor from normal. Because the cohort was small, analysis by tumor subtype was not possible.

The study profiled bulk TCR beta-chain repertoires in matched peripheral blood, tumor and adjacent normal breast tissue taken from some 17 patients with early-stage breast cancer. Before surgery, roughly 5-11 mL of whole blood was collected in EDTA tubes and processed within 2 hours. Ficoll-Paque centrifugation in SepMate-50 tubes was used to isolate peripheral blood mononuclear cells. For storage in liquid nitrogen, PBMCs were cryopreserved as aliquots of roughly 2 to 4.5 million cells in around 90% FBS with 10% DMSO. The Qiagen AllPrep DNA/RNA Mini kit was used for genomic DNA extraction. The rearrangement combines TRBV7-9 with TRBJ1-3; TRBD1 could be the D gene, as 6 bases match. This clonotype was sampled from a person between 65 and 79 years old with breast cancer. What was sequenced was blood. The CDR3 is CASSPQQGPGNTIYF. The bases are TGTGCCAGCAGCCCTCAACAGGGTCCTGGAAACACCATATATTTT.